This T cell receptor (beta chain) was identified during a study of cytomegalovirus exposure and HLA in healthy donors (dated by TCRdb to about 2017). About the study as a whole: An earlier analysis of approximately 640 of the donors reported more than 250 Gb of sequence data and 117 million unique TCR beta sequences from about 179 million T cells. In an earlier analysis of 500 to 650 of the donors, high-throughput TCR beta sequencing was used to judge whether each TCR beta V gene segment behaved as functional or pseudogenic. Besides the first cohort of 666 subjects, a separate validation cohort made up of about 120 different subjects was used. High-throughput TCR immunosequencing, statistical association of individual TCRs with disease status, and machine learning were combined to predict cytomegalovirus infection status. In a later analysis, previously published TCR beta repertoires from 500 to 750 donors were re-analyzed and high-resolution HLA genotyping was added so that TCR occurrence patterns could be studied. Genome-wide SNP genotypes for about 55% of the roughly 670 donors were used in a later genetic analysis, which treated that subset as a discovery cohort. Among 398 genotyped donors of the cohort, an average of approximately 230,000 unique TCR beta nucleotide sequences were sequenced per donor, about a sixth of them non-productive. Class I and class II HLA loci were covered by the typing at four-digit resolution. Because of strong linkage in the cohort, four to six DR-DQ haplotypes were treated as single units for association and clustering. Every discovery cohort repertoire had been produced on one sequencing platform. Of the roughly 400 genotyped donors, over 70% fell in the genetic ancestry cluster associated with self-reported Caucasian donors. Donor age, sex, ethnicity and CMV serostatus were compiled alongside the repertoire data. The study was designed to test whether signatures of past pathogen exposure could be identified by cataloging public T cell receptors. Rather than using new phenotypic data, the later analysis identified candidate immune exposures from TCR beta sequences and from how often those sequences occurred across donors. Using immunosequencing, the study profiled T cell repertoires from roughly 650 subjects and related those repertoires to cytomegalovirus serostatus. An early release that covered about 600 HLA-typed donors contained approximately 290 gigabases of sequencing data and 75 million to 100 million unique TCR sequences. Typing coverage differed by locus: A, B, C, DRB1 and DQB1 were typed in roughly 620-640 donors, DQA1 in 500 to 550, DPA1 in some 570, and DPB1 in 472.

The cohort was made up of 500 to 800 healthy bone marrow donors. At the time of sampling, every cohort member was nominally healthy, though immune exposures that went unrecorded were likely present. The donor tested CMV seropositive and was one of the 289 seropositive cohort members. Each donor provided a peripheral blood sample, and peripheral blood mononuclear cells were used for TCR beta sequencing. The Qiagen DNeasy Blood Extraction Kit was used to extract genomic DNA from the blood cell samples. Results and caveats for the whole study, not just this receptor: Strong co-occurrence of HLA alleles, especially DR and DQ, made assigning TCR associations to individual alleles difficult. At a false discovery rate of 0.05, a later analysis linked roughly 17,000 TCR beta sequences to specific HLA alleles. In vitro tests confirmed that a few of the cytomegalovirus-associated TCR beta chains recognize cytomegalovirus antigens. Because the 87-base-pair reads could not distinguish some IMGT-functional V segments, including TRBV6-2 and TRBV6-3, those segments were excluded. According to the authors, the approach could potentially be generalized to other disease states and immunological phenotypes. Because HLA typing was unavailable for some donors at each locus, only the typed subset was used in association tests. A further reported finding was that TCR beta sequences accurately predicted the HLA-A and HLA-B alleles for most subjects in the first cohort. In a later analysis, HLA-associated TCR beta chains showed more clonal expansion and lower generation probabilities than non-associated chains that were equally common. CMV serostatus was the only immune exposure information available for the cohort. Correlated functional status among segregating V segments might be attributable to linkage disequilibrium, but an unknown experimental factor could not be ruled out. The classifier was reported to diagnose cytomegalovirus status with high specificity and sensitivity in both the original and validation cohorts. In a later analysis, most CMV-associated TCR beta chains were found to appear HLA-restricted, with HLA associations seemingly driven largely by CMV exposure. The presence/absence analyses assumed that sequencing depth was roughly uniform across donors, and that assumption may not be true. An association between a missense DCLRE1C variant and V-gene and J-gene trimming of TCR beta chains was found in a later genetic analysis and replicated in an independent cohort. The sequencing pipeline was judged likely to have produced a cluster of highly shared sequence variants as a technical artifact. Across donors, most TCR sequences were observed very rarely, whereas some public TCRs were present in many individuals. Several of the top co-occurrence clusters appeared to be linked to parvovirus B19, influenza, CMV and Epstein-Barr virus, according to a later analysis. In a later analysis, the rate of TCR association differed among HLA loci, with DRB1 alleles having the most associated TCRs and HLA-C alleles having the fewest. The study gave a list of some 150 TCR beta chains associated with cytomegalovirus. This cohort had only TCR beta chains sequenced, and the lack of alpha or paired-chain data limited which features could be detected. Because counts were too low, seventeen rarely observed V segments, including chromosome 9 orphons, were excluded from the earlier analysis of 587 of the donors. An earlier analysis of 587 of the donors showed that most TCR beta V segments appeared in productive rearrangements either about 90% or about 30% of the time, which broadly matched IMGT annotations. A later genetic analysis reported fewer N-insertions in productive TCRs among donors in an Asian-associated ancestry cluster than the roughly 650-donor mean.

The CDR3, cysteine through phenylalanine, is 14 amino acids long. Left in the record is the CDR3 DNA by itself, 42 bases read in frame from the first base. V is shortened by 0 bases, J by 3 bases, and the region joining them spans 9 bases. The CDR1 and CDR2 encoded by the germline V gene are SGHDT and YYEEEE. Library method: the immunoSEQ multiplex PCR assay. A mixture of 60 forward primers for TCR Vbeta segments and 13 reverse primers for TCR Jbeta segments was used in the multiplex PCR. The CDR3 region of rearranged TCR beta genes was amplified from genomic DNA with a multiplex PCR assay. The amplified TCR beta libraries were sequenced on the Illumina HiSeq System as 87-base-pair reads. From the authors' description of their analysis: A later analysis tallied 75 million to 95 million unique TCR beta chains across the 700 or so repertoires, and some 10 million of those chains were shared by two or more donors. A nearest-neighbor algorithm error-corrected the raw reads and collapsed the reads into unique sequences, merging closely related sequences to remove PCR and sequencing errors. V, D and J gene segments were assigned by aligning CDR3 sequences to IMGT reference sequences. For a sequence to be retained, a match of at least six nucleotides to both a V gene segment and a J gene segment was required. Rearrangements were called productive when the CDR3 lacked stop codons and stayed in frame with V and J; all others were non-productive. Following IMGT convention, CDR3 was defined as the stretch from the second conserved V-encoded cysteine to the conserved J-encoded phenylalanine. The earlier analysis of 587 of the donors excluded any sequence lacking an unambiguous match to a single V gene segment. In an earlier analysis of some 590 of the donors, a V segment was called functional when productive rearrangements were above 56.7%, and segregating when the standard deviation between donors exceeded 5%. To diagnose cytomegalovirus status from the catalog of TCR beta chain sequences, a statistical classification framework was built. In a later analysis, TCR nucleotide sequences were compared against IMGT/GENE-DB human TR gene sequences so that V and J genes could be assigned. Using the TCRdist pipeline, a later analysis assigned CDR3 sequences along with most-parsimonious VDJ recombination scenarios. In a later analysis, each TCR beta chain was defined by its CDR3 amino acid sequence together with its V-gene family, and reads lacking a unique V-gene family were excluded. In a later analysis, around 650 highly shared, low-generation-probability nucleotide sequences were removed to address suspected cross-contamination and a sequencing artifact. For each public chain, a later analysis derived a clonal expansion index from normalized ranks of inferred template counts within each repertoire. In a later analysis, generation probabilities were computed using a VDJ recombination model fitted to out-of-frame rearrangements, and the results were checked against IGoR. In a later analysis, hypergeometric tests were used to score TCR-TCR, TCR-HLA and TCR-CMV co-occurrence, with a repertoire-size bias correction applied to TCR pairs. False discovery rates were estimated in a later analysis by permuting HLA or CMV assignments 20 times. In a later analysis, co-occurring TCRs were grouped with DBSCAN, and TCRdist sequence similarity was added when clustering was performed within HLA-allele-positive subsets. Repertoires with fewer than 30,000 or more than 120,000 public chains were left out of co-occurrence clustering, as were about five repertoires with anomalous nucleotide sharing. This is the immuneACCESS table as TCRdb keeps it, with only in-frame sequences that have V and J called. A part of the clones is gone; compared with another copy, unresolved V genes explain less than half, and the rest is unexplained. The V and J calls and clone size are taken from that table; D and trimming were inferred from the DNA. The sample profile shows roughly 110,000 clones; over 60% of them were found once. Roughly 6% of the sample is held by the ten biggest clonotypes.

As regards this clone: Its binding antigen is unknown. No base qualities exist here, and no much larger clone lies one base off it.

The sequenced material came from PBMCs. The chain is encoded by TRBV5-6 joined to TRBJ2-5; a tentative D match to TRBD2 spans 5 bases. This TCR derives from a woman aged 50 to 60 in good health and CMV-seropositive. The nucleotide sequence is TGTGCCAGCAGCTTGGAGGACTTTAAAGAGACCCAGTACTTC. This translates into CASSLEDFKETQYF.